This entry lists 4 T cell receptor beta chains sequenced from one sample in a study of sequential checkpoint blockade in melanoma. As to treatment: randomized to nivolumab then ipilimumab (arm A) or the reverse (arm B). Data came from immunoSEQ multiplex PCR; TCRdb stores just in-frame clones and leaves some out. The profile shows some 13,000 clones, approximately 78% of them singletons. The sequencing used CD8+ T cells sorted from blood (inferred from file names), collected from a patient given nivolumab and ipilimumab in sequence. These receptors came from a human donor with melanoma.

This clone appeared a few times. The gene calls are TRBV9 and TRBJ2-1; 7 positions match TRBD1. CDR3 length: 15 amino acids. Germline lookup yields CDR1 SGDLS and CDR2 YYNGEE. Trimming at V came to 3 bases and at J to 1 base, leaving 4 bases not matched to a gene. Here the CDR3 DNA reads TGTGCCAGCAGCGCCGACAGGGTTTCCTACAATGAGCAGTTCTTC. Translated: CASSADRVSYNEQFF.

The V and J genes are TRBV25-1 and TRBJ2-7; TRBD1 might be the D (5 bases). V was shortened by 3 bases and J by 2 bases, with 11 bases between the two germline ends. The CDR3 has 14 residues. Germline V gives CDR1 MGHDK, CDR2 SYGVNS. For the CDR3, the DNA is TGTGCCAGCAGTGACTGGGGCAGTACCTACGAGCAGTACTTC. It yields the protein CASSDWGSTYEQYF.

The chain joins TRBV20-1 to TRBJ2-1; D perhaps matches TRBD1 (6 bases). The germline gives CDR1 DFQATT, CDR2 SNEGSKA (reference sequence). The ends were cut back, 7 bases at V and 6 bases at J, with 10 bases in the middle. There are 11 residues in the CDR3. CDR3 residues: CSVQQGNEQFF. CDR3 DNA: TGCAGTGTACAACAGGGCAATGAGCAGTTCTTC.

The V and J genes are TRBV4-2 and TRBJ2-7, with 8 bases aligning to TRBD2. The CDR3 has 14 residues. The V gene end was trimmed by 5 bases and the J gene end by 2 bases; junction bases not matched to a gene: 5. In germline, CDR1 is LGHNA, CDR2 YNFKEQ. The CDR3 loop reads CASSLAGLAYEQYF. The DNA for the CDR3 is TGTGCCAGCAGCTTGGCGGGACTAGCCTACGAGCAGTACTTC.